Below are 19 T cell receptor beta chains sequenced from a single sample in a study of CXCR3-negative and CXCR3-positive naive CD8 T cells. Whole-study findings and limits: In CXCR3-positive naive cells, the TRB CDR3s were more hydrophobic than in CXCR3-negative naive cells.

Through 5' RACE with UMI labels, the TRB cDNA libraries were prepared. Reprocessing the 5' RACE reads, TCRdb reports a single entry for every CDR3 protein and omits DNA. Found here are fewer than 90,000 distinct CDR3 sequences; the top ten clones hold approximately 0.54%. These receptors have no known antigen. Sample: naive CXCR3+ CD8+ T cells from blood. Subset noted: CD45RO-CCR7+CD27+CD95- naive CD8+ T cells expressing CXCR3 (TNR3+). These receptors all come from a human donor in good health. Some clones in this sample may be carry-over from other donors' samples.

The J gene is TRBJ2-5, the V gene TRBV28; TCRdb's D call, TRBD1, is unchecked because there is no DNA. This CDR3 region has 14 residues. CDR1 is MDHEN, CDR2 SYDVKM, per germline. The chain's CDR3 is CASSFGGGQETQYF.

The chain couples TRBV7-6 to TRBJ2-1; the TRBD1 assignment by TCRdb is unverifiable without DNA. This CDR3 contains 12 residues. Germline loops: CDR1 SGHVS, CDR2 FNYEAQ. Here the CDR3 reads CASSLPGNEQFF.

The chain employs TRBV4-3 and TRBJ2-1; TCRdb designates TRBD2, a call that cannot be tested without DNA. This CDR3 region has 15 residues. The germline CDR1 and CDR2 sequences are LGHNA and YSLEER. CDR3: CASSHFRGSGDEQFF.

Here the CDR3 reads CSARDYTGLADTGELFF. The rearrangement joins TRBV20-1 to TRBJ2-2; TCRdb's D call, TRBD2, is unchecked because there is no DNA. CDR3 length equals 17 residues. Germline-derived CDR1 and CDR2 are DFQATT and SNEGSKA (reference sequence).

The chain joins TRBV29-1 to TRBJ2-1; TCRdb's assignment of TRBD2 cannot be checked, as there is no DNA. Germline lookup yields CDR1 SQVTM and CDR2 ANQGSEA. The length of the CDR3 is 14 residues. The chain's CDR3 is CSVEFRTSGRAPTF.

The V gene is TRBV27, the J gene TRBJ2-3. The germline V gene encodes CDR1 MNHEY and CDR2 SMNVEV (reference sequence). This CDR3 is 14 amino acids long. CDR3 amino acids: CASRSSIHTDTQYF.

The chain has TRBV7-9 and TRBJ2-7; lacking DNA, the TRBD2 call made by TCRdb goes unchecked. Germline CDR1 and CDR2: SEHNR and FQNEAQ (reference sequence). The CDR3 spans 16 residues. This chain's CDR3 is CASSPPLGQTAYEQYF. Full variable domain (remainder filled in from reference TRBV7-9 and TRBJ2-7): DTGVSQNPRHKITKRGQNVTFRCDPISEHNRLYWYRQTLGQGPEFLTYFQNEAQLEKSRLLSDRFSAERPKGSFSTLEIQRTEQGDSAMYLCASSPPLGQTAYEQYFGPGTRLTVT.

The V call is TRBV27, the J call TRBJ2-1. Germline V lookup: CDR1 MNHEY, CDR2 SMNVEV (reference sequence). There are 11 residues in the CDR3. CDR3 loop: CASRVSGEQFF.

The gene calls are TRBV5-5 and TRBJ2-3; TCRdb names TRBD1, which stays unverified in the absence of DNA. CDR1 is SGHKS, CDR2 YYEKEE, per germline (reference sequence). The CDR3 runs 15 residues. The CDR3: CASSLSRGAPDTQYF.

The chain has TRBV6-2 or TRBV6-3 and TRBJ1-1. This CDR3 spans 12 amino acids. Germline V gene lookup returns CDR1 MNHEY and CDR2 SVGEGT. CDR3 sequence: CASSPQDTEAFF.

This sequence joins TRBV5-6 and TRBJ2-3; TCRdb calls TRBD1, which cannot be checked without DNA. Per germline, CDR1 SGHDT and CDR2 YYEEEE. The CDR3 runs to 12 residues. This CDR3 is CASSLAGGTQYF. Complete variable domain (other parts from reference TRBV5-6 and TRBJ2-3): DAGVTQSPTHLIKTRGQQVTLRCSPKSGHDTVSWYQQALGQGPQFIFQYYEEEERQRGNFPDRFSGHQFPNYSSELNVNALLLGDSALYLCASSLAGGTQYFGPGTRLTVL.

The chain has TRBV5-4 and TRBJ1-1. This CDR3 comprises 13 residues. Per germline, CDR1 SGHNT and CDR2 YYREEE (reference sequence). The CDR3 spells CASSLGGSPEAFF.

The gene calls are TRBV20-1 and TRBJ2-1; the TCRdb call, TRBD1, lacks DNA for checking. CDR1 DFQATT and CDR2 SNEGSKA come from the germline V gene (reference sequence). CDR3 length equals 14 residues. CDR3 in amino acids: CSAPNRETANEQFF.

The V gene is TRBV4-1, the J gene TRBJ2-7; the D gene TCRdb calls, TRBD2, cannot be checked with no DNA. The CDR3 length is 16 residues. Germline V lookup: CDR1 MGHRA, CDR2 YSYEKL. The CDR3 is CASSQDRLAYSYEQYF.

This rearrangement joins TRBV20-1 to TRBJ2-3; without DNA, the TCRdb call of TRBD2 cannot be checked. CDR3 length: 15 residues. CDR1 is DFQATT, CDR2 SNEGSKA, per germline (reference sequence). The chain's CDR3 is CSAIPTTVGTDTQYF.

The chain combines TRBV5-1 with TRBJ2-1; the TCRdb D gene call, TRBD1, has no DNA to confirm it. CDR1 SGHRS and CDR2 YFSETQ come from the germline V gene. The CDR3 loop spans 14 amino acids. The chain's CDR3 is CASSLGQGEDEQFF.

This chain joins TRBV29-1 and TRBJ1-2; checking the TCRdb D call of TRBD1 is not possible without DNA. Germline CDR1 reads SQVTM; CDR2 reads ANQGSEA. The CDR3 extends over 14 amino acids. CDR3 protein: CSVTHRDKEYGYTF.

The CDR3 spells CAAGTNPYEQYF. The V call is TRBV2, the J call TRBJ2-7; with no DNA, the TCRdb D assignment of TRBD2 cannot be verified. This CDR3 comprises 12 residues. CDR1 and CDR2 (germline): SNHLY, FYNNEI.

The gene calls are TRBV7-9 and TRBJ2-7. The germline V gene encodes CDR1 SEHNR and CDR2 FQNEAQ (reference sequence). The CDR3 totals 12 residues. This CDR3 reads CASSGGYSEQYF.